Below are 25 T cell receptor beta chains sequenced from a single sample in a study of CD8+ T cells in alopecia areata. It was cDNA, reverse transcribed from extracted RNA, that served as the sequencing template. The repertoire was sequenced with immunoSEQ multiplex PCR; TCRdb's copy has only in-frame clones and lacks some. The data contain roughly 250,000 clones, about 68% of them singletons. The sample in question was CD4+ T cells sorted from blood, obtained at week 0. These TCRs come from a human donor with alopecia areata.

This chain uses TRBV30 with TRBJ2-1, with TRBD1 matching 7 bases. The CDR3 extends over 14 amino acids. V was pared by 4 bases and J by 2 bases, with 5 bases of the junction left unmatched. The germline V gene has CDR1 GTSNPN and CDR2 SVGIG (reference sequence). In DNA form, the CDR3 reads TGTGCCTGGACATACAGGGGCACCTACAATGAGCAGTTCTTC. Amino acid sequence: CAWTYRGTYNEQFF.

The V and J genes are TRBV5-1 and TRBJ1-4; D possibly corresponds to TRBD1 (6 bases). The CDR3 totals 15 residues. Trimming removed 0 bases at V and 6 bases at J, with 12 bases between. Germline CDR1 and CDR2: SGHRS and YFSETQ. CDR3 coding DNA: TGCGCCAGCAGCTTGGTGCCGGGGGCGGATGAAAAACTGTTTTTT. Its translation: CASSLVPGADEKLFF.

A few counts support this clone. The rearrangement links TRBV7-9 to TRBJ2-4, with D maybe TRBD1 (5 bases). Germline-derived CDR1 and CDR2 are SEHNR and FQNEAQ (reference sequence). V lost 8 bases to trimming and J lost 0 bases, with 11 bases between them. CDR3 length equals 14 residues. CDR3 sequence reads: CASGPGLAKNIQYF. CDR3 nucleotide sequence: TGTGCCAGCGGCCCAGGGTTAGCCAAAAACATTCAGTACTTC.

This clone has just a few counts. The chain carries TRBV29-1 and TRBJ2-7, with 7 bases identical to TRBD1. Germline values: CDR1 SQVTM, CDR2 ANQGSEA. This CDR3 is 13 amino acids long. Trimming at V came to 4 bases and at J to 6 bases, leaving 9 bases not matched to a gene. This CDR3 is CSVGFVPGGEQYF. The CDR3 DNA follows: TGCAGCGTTGGGTTTGTCCCAGGGGGCGAGCAGTACTTC.

The chain uses TRBV29-1 and TRBJ2-3; D is unclear. The CDR3 length is 13 residues. V dropped 6 bases and J dropped 2 bases, with 12 bases sitting between them. Per the germline V gene, CDR1 is SQVTM and CDR2 is ANQGSEA. The CDR3 region is CSVRSLLTDTQYF. CDR3 coding DNA: TGCAGCGTCAGGTCCCTCCTCACAGATACGCAGTATTTT.

The sample holds a few counts of this clone. This sequence joins TRBV29-1 and TRBJ2-7; D gene uncertain. CDR3 size: 12 residues. V shed 0 bases and J shed 3 bases, with 6 bases lying between them. Germline V gene data show CDR1 as SQVTM and CDR2 as ANQGSEA. The CDR3, as DNA: TGCAGCGTTGAAGAGACGGGCTACGAGCAGTACTTC. It is translated as CSVEETGYEQYF.

J is TRBJ1-6 and V is TRBV27, with D tentatively TRBD1 (5 bases). The V gene's germline CDR1 is MNHEY and CDR2 SMNVEV (reference sequence). The CDR3 sequence is 13 residues long. Trimming pared 5 bases from V and 10 bases from J, leaving 12 bases between. The CDR3, as DNA: TGTGCCAGCAGTACGCAGGGCGGGTCACCCCTCCACTTT. Protein product: CASSTQGGSPLHF.

Many counts were recorded for this clone. The genes are TRBV7-6 and TRBJ2-5; D ambiguous. The length of the CDR3 is 15 residues. The germline V gene has CDR1 SGHVS and CDR2 FNYEAQ. V was shortened by 1 base and J by 7 bases, with 16 bases between the two germline ends. CDR3 residues: CASSLDPTAGGTQYF. The CDR3 DNA sequence: TGTGCCAGCAGCTTAGACCCCACCGCCGGTGGGACCCAGTACTTC.

The J gene is TRBJ2-7, the V gene TRBV29-1; 7 nucleotides match TRBD1. The CDR3 has 13 residues. The germline CDR1 and CDR2 sequences are SQVTM and ANQGSEA. Losses at the gene ends were 4 bases for V and 4 bases for J; bases not matched to a gene: 7. CDR3 nucleotides: TGCAGCGTTGGACAGGGTTTTTTTTACGAGCAGTACTTC. Translating gives CSVGQGFFYEQYF.

The chain links TRBV30 to TRBJ1-6, with TRBD1 as a possible D gene (5 bases). The CDR3 totals 13 residues. The V gene lost 7 bases and the J gene lost 8 bases, with 15 bases spanning the gap. In germline, CDR1 is GTSNPN, CDR2 SVGIG (reference sequence). Written as DNA, the CDR3 is TGTGCCTCAGGCCCGGGGGTTGATTCACCCCTCCACTTT. Translating gives CASGPGVDSPLHF.

The chain uses TRBV12-2 and TRBJ2-7; the table's D call, TRBD1, has no DNA check behind it. TRBV12-2 is flagged as a pseudogene. The CDR3 is 13 amino acids. The DNA of the CDR3 is TGTGCAAGTCGCTACCGGGACAGCTACGAGCAGTACTTC. The encoded protein is CASRYRDSYEQYF.

The gene calls are TRBV29-1 and TRBJ1-1, with 10 bases fitting TRBD1. The germline CDR1 and CDR2 sequences are SQVTM and ANQGSEA. CDR3 size: 14 residues. Unmatched junction bases numbered 7, after V lost 6 bases and J lost 3 bases. The DNA for the CDR3 is TGCAGCGTCCACGGTGGGACAGGGGACACTGAAGCTTTCTTT. It yields the protein CSVHGGTGDTEAFF.

The V and J genes are TRBV6-1 and TRBJ2-7; 7 bases map to TRBD1. V was clipped by 6 bases and J by 2 bases; unmatched bases: 10. The germline V gene encodes CDR1 MNHNS and CDR2 SASEGT. The CDR3 sequence is 15 residues long. The CDR3 nucleotides read TGTGCCAGCAGGTACCGGGACAGAGTCCCCTACGAGCAGTACTTC. Protein: CASRYRDRVPYEQYF.

The chain carries TRBV30 and TRBJ2-5; D unresolved. CDR1 GTSNPN and CDR2 SVGIG come from the germline V gene (reference sequence). Trimming took 3 bases from V and 3 from J, leaving 8 bases between them. The CDR3 extends over 12 amino acids. CDR3 residues: CAWRGLKETQYF. The CDR3 DNA is TGTGCCTGGAGAGGGCTGAAAGAGACCCAGTACTTC.

V and J are TRBV6-5 and TRBJ1-1; D may be TRBD1 (5 bases). Trimming pared 6 bases from V and 1 base from J, leaving 9 bases between. The CDR3 sequence is 13 residues long. Germline V gene sequence: CDR1 MNHEY, CDR2 SVGAGI. CDR3 amino acids: CASRPQGNTEAFF. The DNA for the CDR3 is TGTGCCAGCAGACCGCAGGGGAACACTGAAGCTTTCTTT.

This clone has a single count. The chain combines TRBV6-6 with TRBJ2-5; D unclear. CDR1 and CDR2 from the germline V gene are MNHNY and SVGAGI (reference sequence). CDR3 length: 13 residues. V was pared by 11 bases and J by 4 bases, with 17 bases between. The CDR3 loop reads CASSTPPTETQYF. The CDR3 region has the DNA TGTGCCTCCTCAACCCCTCCAACAGAGACCCAGTACTTC.

The gene calls are TRBV18 and TRBJ2-4; the D gene is possibly TRBD2 (6 bases). The V end lost 0 bases, the J end lost 1 base, and 7 bases lay between the germline ends. The CDR3 totals 15 residues. The germline V gene encodes CDR1 KGHSH and CDR2 LQKENI. CDR3 region: CASSPPGGAKNIQYF. CDR3 sequence (DNA): TGTGCCAGCTCACCACCTGGGGGGGCCAAAAACATTCAGTACTTC. Using reference TRBV18 and TRBJ2-4 for the parts outside the CDR3, the full variable domain is NAGVMQNPRHLVRRRGQEARLRCSPMKGHSHVYWYRQLPEEGLKFMVYLQKENIIDESGMPKERFSAEFPKEGPSILRIQQVVRGDSAAYFCASSPPGGAKNIQYFGAGTRLSVL.

The chain has TRBV6-5 and TRBJ2-6, with D hard to call. The germline CDR1 and CDR2 sequences are MNHEY and SVGAGI. The CDR3 contains 13 residues. Trimming removed 6 bases from V and 4 bases from J, with 7 bases in between. The CDR3, as DNA: TGTGCCAGCAGGCCCTTAGGGGCCAACGTCCTGACTTTC. This gives the protein CASRPLGANVLTF.

The rearrangement joins TRBV4-2 to TRBJ2-1; tentative D call: TRBD1 (6 bases). The germline gives CDR1 LGHNA, CDR2 YNFKEQ. The CDR3 sequence is 16 residues long. Trimming removed 3 bases from V and 5 bases from J, with 17 bases in between. This CDR3 reads CASSHTKGDGHNEQFF. In nucleotides, the CDR3 is TGTGCCAGCAGCCATACCAAGGGGGACGGACACAATGAGCAGTTCTTC.

There are a few counts of this clone. Other DNA sequences in this specimen translate into the identical CDR3. The chain has TRBV7-2 and TRBJ2-7; TRBD1 matches at 7 bases. Germline loops: CDR1 SGHTA, CDR2 FQGNSA. Trimming took 1 base from V and 3 from J; bases not matched to a gene: 3. The CDR3 sequence is 14 residues long. CDR3 sequence (DNA): TGTGCCAGCAGCTTAGACAGGGGCCTCTACGAGCAGTACTTC. Protein sequence: CASSLDRGLYEQYF. The complete variable domain, with remaining parts taken from reference TRBV7-2 and TRBJ2-7, reads GAGVSQSPSNKVTEKGKDVELRCDPISGHTALYWYRQSLGQGLEFLIYFQGNSAPDKSGLPSDRFSAERTGGSVSTLTIQRTQQEDSAVYLCASSLDRGLYEQYFGPGTRLTVT.

The rearrangement joins TRBV30 to TRBJ1-6, with D perhaps TRBD1 (5 bases). The CDR3 length is 14 residues. Trimming removed 0 bases at V and 7 bases at J, with 10 bases between. Looked up from germline, CDR1 is GTSNPN and CDR2 is SVGIG (reference sequence). The CDR3 DNA follows: TGTGCCTGGAGTGTAGGGACGGAAAATTCACCCCTCCACTTT. Protein: CAWSVGTENSPLHF.

The CDR3 is CAWALRSDTQYF. The CDR3 region has the DNA TGTGCCTGGGCCCTCCGGTCAGATACGCAGTATTTT. V and J are TRBV30 and TRBJ2-3, with D uncertain. CDR3 size: 12 residues. Germline lookup yields CDR1 GTSNPN and CDR2 SVGIG (reference sequence). The germline V and J ends were trimmed by 5 bases and 4 bases, with 10 bases remaining between them.

In nucleotides, the CDR3 is TGTGCCATCAGGGAAGACAGGGGGAGGAACACTGAAGCTTTCTTT. This encodes CAIREDRGRNTEAFF. The chain employs TRBV10-3 and TRBJ1-1, with 9 bases fitting TRBD1. The germline CDR1 and CDR2 sequences are ENHRY and SYGVKD. J lost 1 base, V lost 6 bases, and 6 bases had no gene match. The CDR3 spans 15 residues.

The chain employs TRBV7-2 and TRBJ2-7, with D possibly being TRBD1 (5 bases). V was trimmed by 2 bases and J by 0 bases, leaving 11 bases between them. This CDR3 region has 15 residues. Germline V gene data show CDR1 as SGHTA and CDR2 as FQGNSA. CDR3 bases: TGTGCCAGCAGCTTAAAATACAGGAGCTCCTACGAGCAGTACTTC. Protein product: CASSLKYRSSYEQYF.

V gene TRBV5-6 combines with J gene TRBJ1-2; tentatively, D is TRBD1 (6 bases). CDR1 is SGHDT and CDR2 is YYEEEE in the germline V gene. This CDR3 has 16 residues. Trimming stripped 1 base from V and 2 bases from J, with 15 bases between. CDR3 coding DNA: TGTGCCAGCAGCTTGCTGGCTTACAGGGAGAACTATGGCTACACCTTC. Translation: CASSLLAYRENYGYTF.